A selection of T cell receptor beta chains follows, all from one sample in a study of blood T cells in healthy people across ages. TCRdb independently ran MiXCR on the 5' RACE reads; one entry per CDR3 protein. This sample carries around 1,600,000 distinct CDR3 sequences, 35% to 45% of them seen once, and the ten largest clones take less than 5%. Sequencing was performed on blood. The receptors originated from a woman between 18 and 29 years old in good health. Each CDR3 is given with its conserved first and last residue. The D gene is left open where the match is weak. Where a row states a size, it is once, few, many or the class of an expanded clone; other rows omit it.

j_gene,v_gene,abundance,d_gene,CDR3nt,CDR3aa
TRBJ2-7,TRBV27,.,TRBD2,TGTGCCAGCAGGGTGAGGACTAGCGGGGCTACACGATACGAGCAGTACTTC,CASRVRTSGATRYEQYF
TRBJ2-7,TRBV20-1,.,.,TGCAGTGCTAGGTACAGCAGCTACGAGCAGTACTTC,CSARYSSYEQYF
TRBJ1-5,TRBV12-3/TRBV12-4,.,.,TGTGCCAGCAGACCGGGACAATCCCAGCCCCAGCATTTT,CASRPGQSQPQHF
TRBJ2-3,TRBV20-1,few,TRBD2,TGCAGTGCCCCGGGACTAGCGGGATTCACAGATACGCAGTATTTT,CSAPGLAGFTDTQYF
TRBJ2-7,TRBV29-1,few,.,TGCAGCGTTGTACAGAATAACTACGAGCAGTACTTC,CSVVQNNYEQYF
TRBJ1-5,TRBV6-5,.,.,TGTGCCAGCAGTTACTCGTCCAAGCAGCCCCAGCATTTT,CASSYSSKQPQHF
TRBJ2-3,TRBV27,.,.,TGTACCAGCAGTTTATCTGCAGATACGCAGTATTTT,CTSSLSADTQYF
TRBJ2-6,TRBV27,.,.,TGTGCCAGCAAAAAAGGGAGCTCTGGGGCCAACGTCCTGACTTTC,CASKKGSSGANVLTF
TRBJ1-2,TRBV4-1,few,.,TGCGCCAGCAGCCAAGACGGCACCGCGATATCTTATGGCTACACCTTC,CASSQDGTAISYGYTF
TRBJ2-1,TRBV4-1,.,TRBD2,TGCGCCAGCAGCCAAGATGGAACTAGCGGGGTATACAATGAGCAGTTCTTC,CASSQDGTSGVYNEQFF
TRBJ2-1,TRBV11-2,many,TRBD2,TGTGCCAGCAGCTTTGGGACTAGCGGGCTCAATGAGCAGTTCTTC,CASSFGTSGLNEQFF
TRBJ1-1,TRBV6-5,.,.,TGTGCCAGCAGTTACCGGCTGGTAAACACTGAAGCTTTCTTT,CASSYRLVNTEAFF
TRBJ1-1,TRBV27,few,.,TGTGCCAGCAGTTTAAGGCAACCCAGCACTGAAGCTTTCTTT,CASSLRQPSTEAFF
TRBJ1-2,TRBV6-2/TRBV6-3,few,TRBD1,TGTGCCACACAGGGGGCGCGATTGTTGGATGGCTACACCTTC,CATQGARLLDGYTF
TRBJ2-1,TRBV6-2/TRBV6-3,.,TRBD2,TGTGCCAGCAGAGGACTAGCGGGGGGACACAATGAGCAGTTCTTC,CASRGLAGGHNEQFF
TRBJ1-1,TRBV11-2,.,.,TGTGCCAGCAGCTTAGTTTTTGTGGGCAGCCCCATTGGGGGCGAAGCTTTCTTT,CASSLVFVGSPIGGEAFF
TRBJ2-1,TRBV10-3,few,.,TGTGCCATCAGTGATTCCGTCCTGGACAATGAGCAGTTCTTC,CAISDSVLDNEQFF
TRBJ2-5,TRBV5-1,.,.,TGCGCCAGCAGCTTCGACTTGATGGTCCTGGGTGAGCAGTACTTC,CASSFDLMVLGEQYF
TRBJ2-5,TRBV6-2/TRBV6-3,.,.,TGTGCCAGCGGGATGGGAAGACACGGACAACAAGAGACCCAGTACTTC,CASGMGRHGQQETQYF
TRBJ1-2,TRBV18,.,.,TGTGCCAGCTCCCGAGGACTATCAGGAACCTATGGCTACACCTTC,CASSRGLSGTYGYTF
TRBJ2-5,TRBV11-2,.,TRBD2,TGTGCCAGCAGGGGACTAGCGGGGGCCCGGGATGAGCAGTACTTC,CASRGLAGARDEQYF
TRBJ2-7,TRBV4-1,.,.,TGCGCCAGCAGCCAAGGGAGCGGTAAATCCTACGAGCAGTACTTC,CASSQGSGKSYEQYF
TRBJ1-6,TRBV25-1,.,.,TGTGCCAGCAGTGAATGGCGCTCCTATAATTCACCCCTCCACTTT,CASSEWRSYNSPLHF
TRBJ2-7,TRBV20-1,few,.,TGCAGTGCTAGGATGGGCGGGTACGAGCAGTACTTC,CSARMGGYEQYF
TRBJ2-7,TRBV20-1,.,TRBD2,TGCAGTGCCAGACCCAGACTAGCGGGGGTTTCCTACGAGCAGTACTTC,CSARPRLAGVSYEQYF
TRBJ2-5,TRBV15,once,.,TGTGCCACCAGCAGAGAGCCAGGACCCTACGCGCAGTACTTC,CATSREPGPYAQYF
TRBJ2-1,TRBV4-3,.,TRBD1,TGCGCCAGCAGCCAAGAGGGCTACGGGACAGGGAACTACAATGAGCAGTTCTTC,CASSQEGYGTGNYNEQFF
TRBJ1-3,TRBV20-1,.,.,TGCAGTGCTAGTGGAGCCAGCCCTGGAAACACCATATATTTT,CSASGASPGNTIYF
TRBJ1-1,TRBV21-1,.,.,TGTGCCAGCAGCAAAGCGCGCAGGGTCATCCCTGAAGCTTTCTTT,CASSKARRVIPEAFF
TRBJ2-1,TRBV9,.,TRBD2,TGTGCCAGCAGCGTTGGGAACGGGAGGAGCTCCTACAATGAGCAGTTCTTC,CASSVGNGRSSYNEQFF
TRBJ2-5,TRBV11-2,.,TRBD2,TGTGCCAGCAGCCTAGGGACTAGCGGGAGTATTGAGACCCAGTACTTC,CASSLGTSGSIETQYF
TRBJ2-3,TRBV27,few,TRBD2,TGTGCCAGCAGTCCAGGGACTAGCGGGGTTGAGCAGTATTTT,CASSPGTSGVEQYF
TRBJ1-5,TRBV7-2,.,TRBD1,TGTGCCAGCAGCTCCAGACAGGGGGGTAGCAATCAGCCCCAGCATTTT,CASSSRQGGSNQPQHF
TRBJ2-1,TRBV27,many,.,TGTGCCAGCAGTTTTGGAAGTAATGAGCAGTTCTTC,CASSFGSNEQFF
TRBJ2-5,TRBV5-1,few,.,TGCGCCAGCACTGACCTGTCGTCAGACCAAGAGACCCAGTACTTC,CASTDLSSDQETQYF
TRBJ1-2,TRBV12-3/TRBV12-4,.,TRBD1,TGTGCCAGCACCCTTCGGCGGGACAGGGGGTTCGGCTACACCTTC,CASTLRRDRGFGYTF
TRBJ2-3,TRBV4-3,.,.,TGCGCCAGCAGCCAAGATCTTCGGGGATCCATCACAGATACGCAGTATTTT,CASSQDLRGSITDTQYF